Listed here are 32 T cell receptor beta chains from one sample, sequenced in a study of blood T cell repertoires in COVID-19. Only in-frame clones appear in the TCRdb table, and some are missing; sequencing was by immunoSEQ multiplex PCR. The data show 300,000 to 350,000 clones, approximately 89% seen once. Sequenced sample: peripheral blood. These receptors originate from a woman under 30 who had recovered from COVID-19.

This clone has a single count. The J gene is TRBJ1-2, the V gene TRBV4-3, with TRBD1 identical over 7 bases. V was pared by 0 bases and J by 5 bases, with 6 bases of the junction left unmatched. CDR3 length: 15 residues. Per germline, CDR1 LGHNA and CDR2 YSLEER. For the CDR3, the DNA is TGCGCCAGCAGCCAAGATGAGGGACAGCTATATGGCTACACCTTC. The encoded protein is CASSQDEGQLYGYTF.

This rearrangement joins TRBV29-1 to TRBJ1-1; D call uncertain. CDR1 and CDR2 from the germline V gene are SQVTM and ANQGSEA. The CDR3 contains 13 residues. V was shortened by 3 bases and J by 1 base, with 9 bases between the two germline ends. The CDR3 region has the DNA TGCAGCGTTGATTGGGCCGGGAACACTGAAGCTTTCTTT. Protein sequence: CSVDWAGNTEAFF.

The chain employs TRBV3-1 (or the pseudogene TRBV3-2) and TRBJ1-1; a weak D match, TRBD1 (6 bases). CDR3 size: 16 residues. Trimming shortened V by 0 bases and J by 6 bases, and 17 bases separated the two germline ends. Germline V CDR1 and CDR2: LGHDT, YNNKEL (reference sequence). This CDR3 is CASSQDGGPKGAEAFF. The CDR3 DNA is TGTGCCAGCAGCCAAGATGGTGGACCAAAGGGGGCTGAAGCTTTCTTT.

V usage is TRBV24-1 and J usage is TRBJ1-1; TRBD1 agrees at 7 bases. Germline assignment: CDR1 KGHDR and CDR2 SFDVKD. The length of the CDR3 is 13 residues. Trimming removed 4 bases from V and 6 bases from J; junction bases left unmatched: 4. The CDR3 spells CATSEGGLSEAFF. CDR3 DNA sequence: TGTGCCACCAGTGAAGGGGGCTTGTCTGAAGCTTTCTTT.

This sequence joins TRBV7-8 and TRBJ1-3, with 7 nucleotides matching TRBD1. With V trimmed by 3 bases and J by 2 bases, 1 base remained unmatched. This CDR3 comprises 14 residues. Looked up from germline, CDR1 is SGHVS and CDR2 is FQNEAQ. CDR3: CASSFGQAGNTIYF. The CDR3 DNA follows: TGTGCCAGCAGCTTCGGACAGGCTGGAAACACCATATATTTT.

This chain connects TRBV27 to TRBJ1-4; no clear D gene. This CDR3 is 15 amino acids long. Trimming left V 8 bases short and J 0 bases short, with 13 bases between. Germline V gene lookup returns CDR1 MNHEY and CDR2 SMNVEV (reference sequence). DNA for the CDR3: TGTGCCAGCCGACTCCTACGGGCAACTAATGAAAAACTGTTTTTT. Translated, it gives CASRLLRATNEKLFF.

This rearrangement joins TRBV7-2 to TRBJ1-2, with 9 bases lining up with TRBD1. The CDR3 has 16 residues. Per the germline V gene, CDR1 is SGHTA and CDR2 is FQGNSA. The ends lost 2 bases at V and 0 bases at J; junction bases unmatched: 4. CDR3 residues: CASSLSGTGTNYGYTF. The CDR3 DNA is TGTGCCAGCAGCTTATCCGGGACAGGGACTAACTATGGCTACACCTTC.

The V call is TRBV6-5, the J call TRBJ1-2; 9 bases agree with TRBD1. The CDR3 is made up of 15 amino acids. The V and J ends lost 7 bases and 4 bases, in that order; junction bases with no gene match: 10. Germline CDR1 is MNHEY and CDR2 is SVGAGI. The CDR3 nucleotides read TGTGCCAGCAACACCGGGACAGGGTCGGGCTATGGCTACACCTTC. Encoded protein: CASNTGTGSGYGYTF.

The rearrangement links TRBV5-4 to TRBJ2-7, with 7 bases aligning to TRBD2. This CDR3 region has 14 residues. CDR1 and CDR2 (germline): SGHNT, YYREEE (reference sequence). Trimming at V came to 2 bases and at J to 2 bases, leaving 4 bases not matched to a gene. The CDR3 region is CASSFSGPTYEQYV. The CDR3 DNA reads as TGTGCCAGCAGCTTTAGCGGGCCAACCTACGAGCAGTACGTC.

The chain carries TRBV7-9 and TRBJ1-5; a weak D match, TRBD1 (5 bases). The V end was cut by 3 bases, the J end by 6 bases, with 12 bases between. Germline loops: CDR1 SEHNR, CDR2 FQNEAQ (reference sequence). This CDR3 has 14 amino acids. CDR3 coding DNA: TGTGCCAGCAGCTTGGGGGGTTGGGGTCAGCCCCAGCATTTT. Protein product: CASSLGGWGQPQHF.

V and J are TRBV4-1 and TRBJ2-3; 7 positions agree with TRBD2. J lost 6 bases, V lost 1 base, and 4 bases had no gene match. The germline V gene encodes CDR1 MGHRA and CDR2 YSYEKL. There are 14 residues in the CDR3. For the CDR3, the DNA is TGCGCCAGCAGCCAAGGTAGCGGGTCCGATACGCAGTATTTT. Amino acids: CASSQGSGSDTQYF.

CDR3 residues: CASSRGIQGSSYNEQFF. CDR3 DNA: TGTGCCAGCAGTAGAGGGATTCAGGGGAGCTCCTACAATGAGCAGTTCTTC. This sequence joins TRBV6-2 or TRBV6-3 and TRBJ2-1, with D tentatively TRBD1 (6 bases). Germline loops: CDR1 MNHEY, CDR2 SVGEGT. The CDR3 consists of 17 residues. Trimming took off 5 bases at V and 0 bases at J, with 17 bases between the two ends.

CDR3 protein: CASSSGWGPEAFF. CDR3 nucleotides: TGTGCCAGCAGTTCGGGATGGGGTCCAGAAGCTTTCTTT. The J gene is TRBJ1-1, the V gene TRBV7-9; no firm D call. V lost 6 bases, J lost 8 bases, and 16 bases lay in between. The germline V gene has CDR1 SEHNR and CDR2 FQNEAQ (reference sequence). This CDR3 spans 13 amino acids. The complete variable domain, with remaining parts taken from reference TRBV7-9 and TRBJ1-1, reads DTGVSQNPRHKITKRGQNVTFRCDPISEHNRLYWYRQTLGQGPEFLTYFQNEAQLEKSRLLSDRFSAERPKGSFSTLEIQRTEQGDSAMYLCASSSGWGPEAFFGQGTRLTVV.

This chain uses TRBV19 with TRBJ1-1, with 12 bases lining up with TRBD1. The CDR3 has 14 amino acids. J gave up 8 bases and V 3 bases, and 4 bases lay outside the gene matches. Germline lookup yields CDR1 LNHDA and CDR2 SQIVND (reference sequence). The CDR3 spells CASSMWDRGPEAFF. CDR3 nucleotides: TGTGCCAGTAGTATGTGGGACAGGGGGCCAGAAGCTTTCTTT.

This clone came up once. V is TRBV2 and J is TRBJ1-4, with D hard to call. The CDR3 has 12 amino acids. With 8 bases removed from V and 6 bases from J, the gap between germline ends came to 10 bases. Germline V gene sequence: CDR1 SNHLY, CDR2 FYNNEI. CDR3 DNA: TGTGCCAGCTGTATAGTCTATGAAAAACTGTTTTTT. It codes for CASCIVYEKLFF.

V gene TRBV27 combines with J gene TRBJ2-3; TRBD2 matches 16 bases. Losses at the gene ends were 5 bases for V and 6 bases for J; bases not matched to a gene: 2. Germline loops: CDR1 MNHEY, CDR2 SMNVEV (reference sequence). This CDR3 is 15 amino acids long. CDR3 in amino acids: CASSPGLAGGDTQYF. The CDR3 DNA sequence: TGTGCCAGCAGTCCGGGACTAGCGGGAGGGGATACGCAGTATTTT.

The gene calls are TRBV30 and TRBJ1-5; a weak D match, TRBD1 (6 bases). This CDR3 region has 15 residues. Germline V gene data show CDR1 as GTSNPN and CDR2 as SVGIG (reference sequence). V lost 2 bases to trimming and J lost 6 bases, with 17 bases between them. This CDR3 is CAWSQGRGGGQPQHF. Here the CDR3 DNA reads TGTGCCTGGAGTCAAGGGCGGGGAGGGGGTCAGCCCCAGCATTTT.

The CDR3 region is CASSQSLGVRFGTRLYNEQFF. Here the CDR3 DNA reads TGCGCCAGCAGTCAATCTTTGGGGGTACGTTTCGGGACAAGATTGTACAATGAGCAGTTCTTC. The genes are TRBV23-1 and TRBJ2-1; TRBD1 might be the D (6 bases). TRBV23-1 is reported as an ORF; its role is uncertain. Trimming took 0 bases from V and 4 from J, leaving 28 bases between them. The CDR3 runs to 21 residues.

The V and J genes are TRBV4-3 and TRBJ2-7, with D tentatively TRBD1 (6 bases). CDR3 length: 16 amino acids. Germline V lookup: CDR1 LGHNA, CDR2 YSLEER. The V end lost 2 bases, the J end lost 7 bases, and 21 bases lay between the germline ends. The CDR3 DNA reads as TGCGCCAGCAGCCAATCATTGACCCGGGACACGGGTGAGCAGTACGTC. Encoded protein: CASSQSLTRDTGEQYV.

The chain has TRBV5-6 and TRBJ1-1; TRBD1 aligns across 12 bases. The CDR3 contains 14 residues. In germline, CDR1 is SGHDT, CDR2 YYEEEE. J gave up 9 bases and V 4 bases, and 7 bases lay outside the gene matches. The CDR3 region is CASSPGTGGRKAFF. DNA for the CDR3: TGTGCCAGCAGCCCCGGGACAGGGGGCAGAAAAGCTTTCTTT.

This chain joins TRBV6-5 and TRBJ1-5; D is unclear. This CDR3 is 15 amino acids long. Germline V gene sequence: CDR1 MNHEY, CDR2 SVGAGI. Trimming cost V 7 bases and J 3 bases, with 16 bases left between them. CDR3 region: CASTPSEGVNQPQHF. CDR3 nucleotide sequence: TGTGCCAGCACCCCAAGCGAAGGCGTCAATCAGCCCCAGCATTTT.

V gene TRBV18 combines with J gene TRBJ1-2; D is possibly TRBD1 (5 bases). This CDR3 has 16 amino acids. Germline V lookup: CDR1 KGHSH, CDR2 LQKENI. Trimming cost V 4 bases and J 7 bases, with 22 bases left between them. CDR3 nucleotide sequence: TGTGCCAGCTCACTCACCCGGGACGGGGGGATCAGTGGCTACACCTTC. Translation: CASSLTRDGGISGYTF.

This chain links TRBV24-1 with TRBJ1-2, with D perhaps TRBD1 (5 bases). Germline V gives CDR1 KGHDR, CDR2 SFDVKD. The CDR3 sequence is 13 residues long. The germline V and J ends were trimmed by 4 bases and 3 bases, with 8 bases remaining between them. The CDR3 protein is CATSEAGYYGYTF. As DNA, the CDR3 is TGTGCCACCAGTGAGGCAGGGTACTATGGCTACACCTTC.

The V call is TRBV11-2, the J call TRBJ1-2; D gene unclear. Trimming stripped 3 bases from V and 2 bases from J, with 7 bases between. The CDR3 has 13 residues. Germline values: CDR1 SGHAT, CDR2 FQNNGV. The CDR3 protein is CASSFSSNYGYTF. CDR3 coding DNA: TGTGCCAGCAGCTTTTCATCCAACTATGGCTACACCTTC.

The genes are TRBV6-6 and TRBJ1-1; TRBD1 is a possible D gene (6 bases). The CDR3 is 16 residues long. V lost 2 bases to trimming and J lost 1 base, with 14 bases between them. Germline-derived CDR1 and CDR2 are MNHNY and SVGAGI (reference sequence). The CDR3 is CASSYPDMGANTEAFF. CDR3 coding DNA: TGTGCCAGCAGTTACCCAGACATGGGGGCGAACACTGAAGCTTTCTTT.

The chain uses TRBV3-1 (or the pseudogene TRBV3-2) and TRBJ2-1, with 11 bases lining up with TRBD2. The germline V gene encodes CDR1 LGHDT and CDR2 YNNKEL (reference sequence). V shed 4 bases, J shed 2 bases, and the junction held 7 bases outside the gene matches. The CDR3 length is 17 residues. In DNA form, the CDR3 reads TGTGCCAGCAGCCCTAGGGGACTAGCGGAAGCCTACAATGAGCAGTTCTTC. Its translation is CASSPRGLAEAYNEQFF.

The chain has TRBV7-9 and TRBJ2-2, with 9 positions matching TRBD1. V dropped 5 bases and J dropped 1; count of bases not matched to a gene: 5. The CDR3 is 16 residues long. Germline loops: CDR1 SEHNR, CDR2 FQNEAQ (reference sequence). CDR3 amino acids: CASSTGTGWNTGELFF. CDR3 sequence (DNA): TGTGCCAGCAGCACCGGGACAGGGTGGAACACCGGGGAGCTGTTTTTT.

This clone was seen once. The chain carries TRBV21-1 and TRBJ2-1; the table's TRBD2 call for D was not verified on the DNA. TRBV21-1 is noted as a pseudogene. The CDR3 runs to 18 residues. CDR3 in amino acids: CASSKAGGLAGGYNEQFF. DNA for the CDR3: TGTGCCAGCAGCAAAGCGGGTGGACTAGCGGGAGGGTACAATGAGCAGTTCTTC.

This clone showed up just once. The chain links TRBV3-1 (or the pseudogene TRBV3-2) to TRBJ1-3, with 8 nucleotides matching TRBD1. Germline-derived CDR1 and CDR2 are LGHDT and YNNKEL (reference sequence). This CDR3 comprises 15 residues. V trimming: 0 bases; J trimming: 8 bases; junction bases outside the gene matches: 6. The CDR3 sequence: CASSQEMQGADTIYF. The CDR3 DNA reads as TGTGCCAGCAGCCAAGAGATGCAGGGGGCGGACACCATATATTTT.

A remark on this clone: The same CDR3 also results from other DNA sequences found in this sample. The chain couples TRBV11-2 to TRBJ2-2; D is ambiguous. The germline V gene has CDR1 SGHAT and CDR2 FQNNGV. V was cut by 5 bases and J by 7 bases, with 8 bases left in between. The CDR3 length is 12 residues. The CDR3 region has the DNA TGTGCCAGCAGCCCGAGAGGCGGGGAGCTGTTTTTT. It codes for CASSPRGGELFF.

This chain uses TRBV5-4 with TRBJ1-2; 8 positions match TRBD1. The CDR3 spans 17 residues. Germline assignment: CDR1 SGHNT and CDR2 YYREEE (reference sequence). With 9 bases clipped from V and 0 bases from J, the junction kept 16 bases outside the gene matches. CDR3: CATQGVPRGPPNYGYTF. CDR3 coding DNA: TGTGCCACCCAGGGAGTCCCCAGGGGGCCGCCTAACTATGGCTACACCTTC.

The rearrangement links TRBV6-5 to TRBJ1-2; possible D gene TRBD1, 6 bases. CDR3 size: 15 residues. Germline V gene data show CDR1 as MNHEY and CDR2 as SVGAGI. V lost 6 bases to trimming and J lost 8 bases, with 22 bases between them. CDR3: CASRPAHRASRGYTF. The DNA of the CDR3 is TGTGCCAGCAGGCCAGCCCACAGGGCGTCTCGCGGCTACACCTTC.